This T cell receptor (beta chain) was identified during a study of cytomegalovirus exposure and HLA in healthy donors. Study-level information: HLA-typed donors were the source of 80 million to 90 million unique TCRs, which an early data release held.

A word on this clone: Its target is unknown.

While unrecorded immune exposures were likely, the donors were nominally healthy when sampled. Per germline, CDR1 MGHRA and CDR2 YSYEKL. The CDR3 sequence is 16 residues long. Germline trimming cut 1 base from V and 6 bases from J; bases unmatched to any gene: 11. 13 Jbeta primers and 60 Vbeta primers were used for the PCR. Profiling relied on immunoSEQ multiplex PCR, and the TCRdb table lists in-frame clones only, not all of them. The sample includes about 200,000 clones, 75% to 85% of them seen just once. Findings and limits, study-wide: Sequencing had likely introduced a cluster of highly shared sequence variants as an artifact. The authors reported that TCR beta sequences could predict HLA-A and HLA-B alleles. These predictions were accurate for most subjects in the first cohort.

Sequencing was performed on PBMCs. The chain joins TRBV4-1 to TRBJ1-2; 7 positions agree with TRBD1. The source is a woman in her forties or fifties in good health and CMV-seronegative. In DNA, the CDR3 is TGCGCCAGCAGCCAAGCCTCTGGGACAGCCCTACATGGCTACACCTTC. It encodes CASSQASGTALHGYTF.